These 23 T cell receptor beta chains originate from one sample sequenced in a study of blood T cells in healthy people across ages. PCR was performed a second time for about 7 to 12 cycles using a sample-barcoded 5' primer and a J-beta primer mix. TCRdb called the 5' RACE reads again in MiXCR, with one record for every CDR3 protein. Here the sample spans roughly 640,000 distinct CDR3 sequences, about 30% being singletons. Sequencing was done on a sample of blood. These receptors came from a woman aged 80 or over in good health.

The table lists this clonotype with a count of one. The CDR3 DNA is TGTGCCAGCAGTTACTCGAGACAGGGGTATGGCTACACCTTC. Translation gives CASSYSRQGYGYTF. The rearrangement joins TRBV6-5 to TRBJ1-2, with 8 bases aligning to TRBD1. The CDR3 has 14 amino acids. With 0 bases clipped from V and 5 bases from J, the junction kept 2 bases outside the gene matches. CDR1 is MNHEY and CDR2 is SVGAGI in the germline V gene.

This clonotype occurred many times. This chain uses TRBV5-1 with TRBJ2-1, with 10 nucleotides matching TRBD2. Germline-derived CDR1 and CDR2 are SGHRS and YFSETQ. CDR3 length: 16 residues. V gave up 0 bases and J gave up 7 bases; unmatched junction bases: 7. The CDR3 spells CASSLAASGGGNEQFF. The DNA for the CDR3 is TGCGCCAGCAGCTTGGCGGCTAGCGGGGGCGGGAATGAGCAGTTCTTC.

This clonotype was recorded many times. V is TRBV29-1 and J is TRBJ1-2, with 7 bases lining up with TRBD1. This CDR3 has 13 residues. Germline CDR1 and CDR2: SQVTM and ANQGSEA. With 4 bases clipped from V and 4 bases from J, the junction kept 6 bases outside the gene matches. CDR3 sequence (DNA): TGCAGCGTTGGACAGGGATCCGGCTATGGCTACACCTTC. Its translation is CSVGQGSGYGYTF.

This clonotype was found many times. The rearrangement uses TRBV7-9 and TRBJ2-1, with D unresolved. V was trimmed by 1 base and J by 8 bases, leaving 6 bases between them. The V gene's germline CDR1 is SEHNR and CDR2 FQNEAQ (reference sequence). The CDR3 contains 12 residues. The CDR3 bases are TGTGCCAGCAGCTTAGGTCGTCATGAGCAGTTCTTC. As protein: CASSLGRHEQFF. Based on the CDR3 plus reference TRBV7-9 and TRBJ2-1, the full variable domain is DTGVSQNPRHKITKRGQNVTFRCDPISEHNRLYWYRQTLGQGPEFLTYFQNEAQLEKSRLLSDRFSAERPKGSFSTLEIQRTEQGDSAMYLCASSLGRHEQFFGPGTRLTVL.

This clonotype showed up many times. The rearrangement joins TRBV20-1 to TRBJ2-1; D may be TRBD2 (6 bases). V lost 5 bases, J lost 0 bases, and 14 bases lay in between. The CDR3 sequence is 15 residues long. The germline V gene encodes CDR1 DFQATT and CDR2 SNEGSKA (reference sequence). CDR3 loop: CSAPGAPSSYNEQFF. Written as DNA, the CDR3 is TGCAGTGCTCCGGGAGCGCCGAGCTCCTACAATGAGCAGTTCTTC.

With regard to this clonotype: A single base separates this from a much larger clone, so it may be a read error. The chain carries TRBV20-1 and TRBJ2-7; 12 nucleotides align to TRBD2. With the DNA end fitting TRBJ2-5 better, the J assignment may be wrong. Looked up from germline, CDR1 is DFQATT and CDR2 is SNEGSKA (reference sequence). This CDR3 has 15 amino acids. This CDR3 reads CSAISSGGAFETQYF. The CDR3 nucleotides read TGCAGTGCAATTTCTAGCGGGGGGGCCTTTGAGACCCAGTACTTC.

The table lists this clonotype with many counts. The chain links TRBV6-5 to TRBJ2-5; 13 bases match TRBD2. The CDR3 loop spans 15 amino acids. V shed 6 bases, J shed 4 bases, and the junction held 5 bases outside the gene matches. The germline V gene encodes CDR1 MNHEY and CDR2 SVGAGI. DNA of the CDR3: TGTGCCAGCAGCCGTAGGACTAGCGGGGGAGAGACCCAGTACTTC. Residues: CASSRRTSGGETQYF.

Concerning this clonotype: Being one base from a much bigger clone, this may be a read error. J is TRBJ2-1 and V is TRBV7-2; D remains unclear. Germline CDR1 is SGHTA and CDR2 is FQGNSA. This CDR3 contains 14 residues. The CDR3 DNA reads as TGTGCCAGCAACTTAGGATCCAGGCTAGATGAGCAGTTCTTC. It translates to CASNLGSRLDEQFF.

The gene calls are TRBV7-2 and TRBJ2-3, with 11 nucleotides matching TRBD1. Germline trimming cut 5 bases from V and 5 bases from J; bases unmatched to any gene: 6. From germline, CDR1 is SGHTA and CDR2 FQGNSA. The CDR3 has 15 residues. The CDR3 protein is CASSHGQGAGDTQYF. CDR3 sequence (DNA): TGTGCCAGCAGCCACGGACAGGGGGCAGGAGATACGCAGTATTTT. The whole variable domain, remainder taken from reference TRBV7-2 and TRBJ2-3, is GAGVSQSPSNKVTEKGKDVELRCDPISGHTALYWYRQSLGQGLEFLIYFQGNSAPDKSGLPSDRFSAERTGGSVSTLTIQRTQQEDSAVYLCASSHGQGAGDTQYFGPGTRLTVL.

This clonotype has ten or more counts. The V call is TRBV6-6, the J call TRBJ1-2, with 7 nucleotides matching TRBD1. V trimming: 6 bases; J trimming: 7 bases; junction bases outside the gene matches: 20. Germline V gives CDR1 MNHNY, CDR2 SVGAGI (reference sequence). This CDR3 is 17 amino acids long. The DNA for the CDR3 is TGTGCCAGCAGGATTAACCCAGGGGGTTCTTTGTTAAGTGGCTACACCTTC. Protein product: CASRINPGGSLLSGYTF.

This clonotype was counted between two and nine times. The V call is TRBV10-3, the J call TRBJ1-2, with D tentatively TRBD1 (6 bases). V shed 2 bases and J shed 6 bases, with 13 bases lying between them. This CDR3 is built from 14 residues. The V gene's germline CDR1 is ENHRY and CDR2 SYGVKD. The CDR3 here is CAISEMQGKDGYTF. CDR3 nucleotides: TGTGCCATCAGTGAGATGCAGGGGAAGGATGGCTACACCTTC.

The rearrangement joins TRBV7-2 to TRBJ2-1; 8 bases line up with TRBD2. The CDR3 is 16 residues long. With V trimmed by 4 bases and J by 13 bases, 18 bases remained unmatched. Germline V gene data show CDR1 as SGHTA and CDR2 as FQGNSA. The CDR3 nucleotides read TGTGCCAGCAGCTACCCCGGGACCCGGGGGGGAGAGACCCAGTTCTTC. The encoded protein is CASSYPGTRGGETQFF.

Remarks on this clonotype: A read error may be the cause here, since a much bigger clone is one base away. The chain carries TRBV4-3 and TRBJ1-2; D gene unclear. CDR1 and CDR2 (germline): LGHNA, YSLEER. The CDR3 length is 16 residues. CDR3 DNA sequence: TGCGCCAGCAGCCAAGATGGAGCGGGCGCGGGTTATGGCTGCACCTTC. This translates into CASSQDGAGAGYGCTF.

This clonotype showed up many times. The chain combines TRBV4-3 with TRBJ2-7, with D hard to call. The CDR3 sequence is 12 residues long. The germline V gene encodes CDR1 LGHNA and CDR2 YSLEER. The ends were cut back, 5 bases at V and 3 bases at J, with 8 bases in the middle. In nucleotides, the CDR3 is TGCGCCAGCAGCTCCCCTAACTACGAGCAGTACTTC. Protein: CASSSPNYEQYF.

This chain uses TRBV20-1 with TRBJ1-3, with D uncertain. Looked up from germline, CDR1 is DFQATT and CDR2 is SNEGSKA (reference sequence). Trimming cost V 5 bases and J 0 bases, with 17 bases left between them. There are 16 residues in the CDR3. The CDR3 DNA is TGCAGTGCTCCTGCGGGATATCGGGGCTCTGGAAACACCATATATTTT. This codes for CSAPAGYRGSGNTIYF.

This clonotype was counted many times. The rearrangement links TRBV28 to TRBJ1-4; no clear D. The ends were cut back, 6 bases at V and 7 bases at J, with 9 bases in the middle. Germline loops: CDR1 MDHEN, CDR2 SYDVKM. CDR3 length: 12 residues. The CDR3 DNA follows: TGTGCCAGCAGAGCACTAGGTGAAAAACTGTTTTTT. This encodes CASRALGEKLFF.

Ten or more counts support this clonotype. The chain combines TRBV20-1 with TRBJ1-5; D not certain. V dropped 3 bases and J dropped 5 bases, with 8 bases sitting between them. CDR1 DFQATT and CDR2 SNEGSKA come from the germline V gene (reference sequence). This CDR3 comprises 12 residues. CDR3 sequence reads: CSASLEDQPQHF. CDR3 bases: TGCAGTGCTAGTCTGGAAGATCAGCCCCAGCATTTT.

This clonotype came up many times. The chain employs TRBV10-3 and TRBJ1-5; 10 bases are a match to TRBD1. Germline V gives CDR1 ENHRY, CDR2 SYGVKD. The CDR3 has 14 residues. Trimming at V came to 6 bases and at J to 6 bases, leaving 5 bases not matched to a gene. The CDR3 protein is CAIRGDRGAQPQHF. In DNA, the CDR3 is TGTGCCATCAGGGGGGACAGGGGCGCTCAGCCCCAGCATTTT.

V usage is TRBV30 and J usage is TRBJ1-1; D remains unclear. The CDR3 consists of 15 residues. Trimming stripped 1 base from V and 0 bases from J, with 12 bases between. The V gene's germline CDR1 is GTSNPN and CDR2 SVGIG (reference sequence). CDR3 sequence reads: CAWSGAGYMNTEAFF. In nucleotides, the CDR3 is TGTGCCTGGAGTGGGGCAGGTTACATGAACACTGAAGCTTTCTTT.

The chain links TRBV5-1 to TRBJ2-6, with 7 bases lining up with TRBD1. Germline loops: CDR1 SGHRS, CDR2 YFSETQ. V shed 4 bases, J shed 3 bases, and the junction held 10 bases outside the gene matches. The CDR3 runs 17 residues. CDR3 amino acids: CASSRRTGAYGANVLTF. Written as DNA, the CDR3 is TGCGCCAGCAGCCGGCGGACAGGAGCTTATGGGGCCAACGTCCTGACTTTC.

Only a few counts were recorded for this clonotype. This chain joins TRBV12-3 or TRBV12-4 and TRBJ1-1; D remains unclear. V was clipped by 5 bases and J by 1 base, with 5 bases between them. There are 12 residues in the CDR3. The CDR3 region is CASSRKNTEAFF. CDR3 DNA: TGTGCCAGCAGTAGAAAGAACACTGAAGCTTTCTTT.

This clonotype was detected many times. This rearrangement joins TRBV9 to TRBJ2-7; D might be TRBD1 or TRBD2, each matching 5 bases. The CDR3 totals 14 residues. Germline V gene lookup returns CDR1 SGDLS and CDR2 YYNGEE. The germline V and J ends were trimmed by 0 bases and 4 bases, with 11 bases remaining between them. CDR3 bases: TGTGCCAGCAGCGTAGCAGGCAGGGAGTACGAGCAGTACTTC. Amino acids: CASSVAGREYEQYF. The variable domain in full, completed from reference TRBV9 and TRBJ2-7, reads DSGVTQTPKHLITATGQRVTLRCSPRSGDLSVYWYQQSLDQGLQFLIQYYNGEERAKGNILERFSAQQFPDLHSELNLSSLELGDSALYFCASSVAGREYEQYFGPGTRLTVT.

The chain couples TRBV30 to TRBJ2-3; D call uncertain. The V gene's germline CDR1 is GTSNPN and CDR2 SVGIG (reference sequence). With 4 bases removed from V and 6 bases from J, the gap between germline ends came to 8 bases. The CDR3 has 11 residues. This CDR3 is CAWTRADTQYF. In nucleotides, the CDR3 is TGTGCCTGGACGCGTGCGGATACGCAGTATTTT.